The entry that follows covers one T cell receptor (beta chain) sequence. The Seattle site enrolled patients during active infection and followed them longitudinally. The V gene's germline CDR1 is SEHNR and CDR2 FQNEAQ (reference sequence). The CDR3 loop spans 12 amino acids. The V end was cut by 3 bases, the J end by 8 bases, with 5 bases between. The sample originates from a study of blood T cell repertoires in COVID-19. Study-wide context: Nucleic acid was either cDNA or gDNA, and it came from T cells, B-cell-depleted T cells, or PBMCs.

Repertoires were generated with immunoSEQ multiplex PCR, while TCRdb's copy carries only in-frame clones and drops some. The sample shows roughly 200,000 clones, under 90% of them seen only once. Sequencing was carried out using peripheral blood. The TCR comes from a woman of 80 years or more with COVID-19, enrolled during active disease. The V gene is TRBV7-9, the J gene TRBJ1-6; no clear D. CDR3 region: CASSFGDSPLHF. CDR3 nucleotide sequence: TGTGCCAGCAGCTTCGGGGATTCACCCCTCCACTTT.